This T cell receptor (beta chain) originates from a study of blood T cell repertoires in COVID-19. Whole-study context: Samples of COVID-19 (acute and convalescent) were obtained from the United States, Italy and Spain. In each case, the material was cDNA or gDNA derived from T cells, B-cell-depleted T cells, or PBMCs.

Original data processing: Estimates of nucleated cell counts were drawn from the amplification of reference gene primers. Libraries were prepared by immunoSEQ multiplex PCR; TCRdb keeps only in-frame clonotypes and omits some of them. V and J calls plus clone size are reproduced from that table; the DNA served to infer D and trimming. The data contain over 250,000 clones, over 75% of them singletons. Sequencing was carried out using peripheral blood. This sequence was found in a woman in her seventies with acute or convalescent COVID-19.

The CDR3 is CASYPKGQHEQYF. The CDR3 DNA sequence: TGTGCCAGCTATCCGAAGGGGCAGCACGAGCAGTACTTC. The chain recombines TRBV5-4 with TRBJ2-7; TRBD1 might be the D (5 bases). V dropped 7 bases and J dropped 5 bases, with 16 bases sitting between them. The V gene's germline CDR1 is SGHNT and CDR2 YYREEE (reference sequence). CDR3 size: 13 residues.